These T cell receptor beta chains were read from a single sample in a study of CD8 T cell repertoires and HIV-1 epitope variants. Antigens for these TCRs are unknown. Sequencing used immunoSEQ multiplex PCR; TCRdb keeps in-frame clones, though not all of them. The sample lists about 5,600 clones, over 60% seen once, with around 40% in the top ten. Sequencing used cultured CD8+ T cells derived from PBMCs. Source of these receptors: a male donor with HIV. The CDR3 runs from the conserved cysteine through the conserved F or W. The order of the fields is CDR3 DNA, CDR3 protein, D gene, clone size, J gene, V gene. The D gene is left open where the match is weak. Clone sizes are given selectively: once, few, many, or a class where the clone is expanded.

CDR3 DNA: TGTGCCAGCAGCGCGACCGGGACAGGGAATGAAAAACTGTTTTTT; CDR3 protein: CASSATGTGNEKLFF; D gene: TRBD1; clone size: NA; J gene: TRBJ1-4; V gene: TRBV9
CDR3 DNA: TGCGCCAGCAGCCAAGAACGGAGCTATGGCTACACCTTC; CDR3 protein: CASSQERSYGYTF; D gene: NA; clone size: once; J gene: TRBJ1-2; V gene: TRBV4-1
CDR3 DNA: TGTGCCAGCAGCCTCATCAATCAGCCCCAGCATTTT; CDR3 protein: CASSLINQPQHF; D gene: NA; clone size: NA; J gene: TRBJ1-5; V gene: TRBV5-6
CDR3 DNA: TGTGCCAGCAGTTTACCGACTAGCGGGGGGGCGAGTTACCCCACAGATACGCAGTATTTT; CDR3 protein: CASSLPTSGGASYPTDTQYF; D gene: TRBD2; clone size: once; J gene: TRBJ2-3; V gene: TRBV28
CDR3 DNA: TGTGCCACCAGCGATGGGACAGGTGGCATTGGCGAGCAGTACTTC; CDR3 protein: CATSDGTGGIGEQYF; D gene: TRBD1; clone size: NA; J gene: TRBJ2-7; V gene: TRBV15
CDR3 DNA: TGTGCCAGCAGTTTGTCAAATAGCAATCAGCCCCAGCATTTT; CDR3 protein: CASSLSNSNQPQHF; D gene: NA; clone size: few; J gene: TRBJ1-5; V gene: TRBV27
CDR3 DNA: TGTGCCAGTAAATCAACAGGGGGCGGTGAGCAGTTCTTC; CDR3 protein: CASKSTGGGEQFF; D gene: TRBD1; clone size: NA; J gene: TRBJ2-1; V gene: TRBV19
CDR3 DNA: TGTGCCAGCAGTAAATCAAGGGGGCCCGCTGAAGCTTTCTTT; CDR3 protein: CASSKSRGPAEAFF; D gene: TRBD1; clone size: NA; J gene: TRBJ1-1; V gene: TRBV28
CDR3 DNA: TGTGCCAGCGCGCCCGGGACAGCCTCCTACGAGCAGTACTTC; CDR3 protein: CASAPGTASYEQYF; D gene: TRBD1; clone size: NA; J gene: TRBJ2-7; V gene: TRBV27
CDR3 DNA: TGCGCCAGCAGCCAAGTAAACAGCGGGGGGGCCGCAGATACGCAGTATTTT; CDR3 protein: CASSQVNSGGAADTQYF; D gene: TRBD2; clone size: NA; J gene: TRBJ2-3; V gene: TRBV4-3
CDR3 DNA: TGTGCCAGCAGCCTCGTGACAGATTCCGGCGAGCAGTACTTC; CDR3 protein: CASSLVTDSGEQYF; D gene: NA; clone size: NA; J gene: TRBJ2-7; V gene: TRBV7-2
CDR3 DNA: TGTGCCAGCAGGGCGGAAGAAAGCTCCTACGAGCAGTACTTC; CDR3 protein: CASRAEESSYEQYF; D gene: NA; clone size: NA; J gene: TRBJ2-7; V gene: TRBV28
CDR3 DNA: TGTGCCAGCAGTTTGTTGGACTCCCCTAGCACAGATACGCAGTATTTT; CDR3 protein: CASSLLDSPSTDTQYF; D gene: NA; clone size: NA; J gene: TRBJ2-3; V gene: TRBV28
CDR3 DNA: TGCGCCAGCAGCTTGGACCAGGGGGCGGGAGACACAGATACGCAGTATTTT; CDR3 protein: CASSLDQGAGDTDTQYF; D gene: NA; clone size: NA; J gene: TRBJ2-3; V gene: TRBV5-1
CDR3 DNA: TGTGCCAGCAGCGGCCGGGACTATGAGCGGCAGACCCAGTACTTC; CDR3 protein: CASSGRDYERQTQYF; D gene: TRBD2; clone size: NA; J gene: TRBJ2-5; V gene: TRBV9
CDR3 DNA: TGTGCCAGCAGCGCCCGAGGGAGTCTCAATCAGCCCCAGCATTTT; CDR3 protein: CASSARGSLNQPQHF; D gene: NA; clone size: NA; J gene: TRBJ1-5; V gene: TRBV9
CDR3 DNA: TGTGCCAGCAGCCTCGGGGCTGGGGGGGCCGAGCAGTACTTC; CDR3 protein: CASSLGAGGAEQYF; D gene: NA; clone size: NA; J gene: TRBJ2-7; V gene: TRBV5-6
CDR3 DNA: TGTGCCAGCAGCCCCTTCAATGAGCAGTTCTTC; CDR3 protein: CASSPFNEQFF; D gene: NA; clone size: NA; J gene: TRBJ2-1; V gene: TRBV7-9
CDR3 DNA: TGCGCCAGCAGCTTGGAACAAACAGGGGCCGCCACTGAAGCTTTCTTT; CDR3 protein: CASSLEQTGAATEAFF; D gene: TRBD1; clone size: NA; J gene: TRBJ1-1; V gene: TRBV5-1
CDR3 DNA: TGCGCCAGCAGTGAGTTTGGGGGCACCGGGGAGCTGTTTTTT; CDR3 protein: CASSEFGGTGELFF; D gene: NA; clone size: once; J gene: TRBJ2-2; V gene: TRBV10-1
CDR3 DNA: TGTGCCAGCAGCCCCCTGGCCGGGGAGCTGTTTTTT; CDR3 protein: CASSPLAGELFF; D gene: NA; clone size: NA; J gene: TRBJ2-2; V gene: TRBV11-2
CDR3 DNA: TGTGCCAGCAGCGTAGGACTAGCGAGGTATTCCTACGAGCAGTACTTC; CDR3 protein: CASSVGLARYSYEQYF; D gene: TRBD2; clone size: NA; J gene: TRBJ2-7; V gene: TRBV9
CDR3 DNA: TGTGCCAGCAGCCCCGGCAGGGCCTGGGATATTAGCAATCAGCCCCAGCATTTT; CDR3 protein: CASSPGRAWDISNQPQHF; D gene: NA; clone size: NA; J gene: TRBJ1-5; V gene: TRBV7-6
CDR3 DNA: TGTGCCAGCAGTGAAGTAGACTGGGCAGATACGCAGTATTTT; CDR3 protein: CASSEVDWADTQYF; D gene: NA; clone size: NA; J gene: TRBJ2-3; V gene: TRBV6-1
CDR3 DNA: TGTGCCATACGGGGAGAAGGCGGGGCGTCCGTAAATGAGCAGTTCTTC; CDR3 protein: CAIRGEGGASVNEQFF; D gene: NA; clone size: few; J gene: TRBJ2-1; V gene: TRBV10-3
CDR3 DNA: TGCGCCAGCAGCCAAGACCCAGCGGGGGCCTCCAATGAGCAGTTCTTC; CDR3 protein: CASSQDPAGASNEQFF; D gene: TRBD2; clone size: NA; J gene: TRBJ2-1; V gene: TRBV4-3
CDR3 DNA: TGTGCCAGCAGTTTATCACAGGGAACCCTCTCCTACGAGCAGTACTTC; CDR3 protein: CASSLSQGTLSYEQYF; D gene: NA; clone size: NA; J gene: TRBJ2-7; V gene: TRBV28
CDR3 DNA: TGTGCCACCAGCAGAGACAGGGGTGGGGAAAAACTGTTTTTT; CDR3 protein: CATSRDRGGEKLFF; D gene: NA; clone size: medium-sized; J gene: TRBJ1-4; V gene: TRBV15
CDR3 DNA: TGTGCCAGCAGCGAAGGACAGGGGGTCTCTGGAAACACCATATATTTT; CDR3 protein: CASSEGQGVSGNTIYF; D gene: TRBD1; clone size: few; J gene: TRBJ1-3; V gene: TRBV9
CDR3 DNA: TGTGCCAGCAGTTTGCGGAGGGAGACAGATACGCAGTATTTT; CDR3 protein: CASSLRRETDTQYF; D gene: NA; clone size: once; J gene: TRBJ2-3; V gene: TRBV28
CDR3 DNA: TGTGCCAGCAGCCCGCACAGGGGGTGGACGGAGACCCAGTACTTC; CDR3 protein: CASSPHRGWTETQYF; D gene: TRBD1; clone size: NA; J gene: TRBJ2-5; V gene: TRBV9
CDR3 DNA: TGTGCCAGCACGCCGACTGGAGGGGTCGGCGAGACCCAGTACTTC; CDR3 protein: CASTPTGGVGETQYF; D gene: NA; clone size: NA; J gene: TRBJ2-5; V gene: TRBV2
CDR3 DNA: TGTGCCAGCAGATCCGGGACTAGCTACGAGCAGTACTTC; CDR3 protein: CASRSGTSYEQYF; D gene: TRBD2; clone size: NA; J gene: TRBJ2-7; V gene: TRBV6-5
CDR3 DNA: TGTGCCAGCAGCGTAGTCGATCGGACAGTGGAGGACAATGAGCAGTTCTTC; CDR3 protein: CASSVVDRTVEDNEQFF; D gene: NA; clone size: NA; J gene: TRBJ2-1; V gene: TRBV9
CDR3 DNA: TGTGCCAGCAGTTTAAGGGGGGACTTCACTAGCACAGATACGCAGTATTTT; CDR3 protein: CASSLRGDFTSTDTQYF; D gene: NA; clone size: NA; J gene: TRBJ2-3; V gene: TRBV27
CDR3 DNA: TGTGCCAGCAGTTTATGGGCTAGCGGACCCACAGATACGCAGTATTTT; CDR3 protein: CASSLWASGPTDTQYF; D gene: TRBD2; clone size: NA; J gene: TRBJ2-3; V gene: TRBV27
CDR3 DNA: TGTGCCAGCAGCCAAGATTCGAGTACCTACGAGCAGTACTTC; CDR3 protein: CASSQDSSTYEQYF; D gene: NA; clone size: few; J gene: TRBJ2-7; V gene: TRBV4-2
CDR3 DNA: TGTGCCAGCAGCTTAGCCGGGAGCTCCTACGAGCAGTACTTC; CDR3 protein: CASSLAGSSYEQYF; D gene: NA; clone size: NA; J gene: TRBJ2-7; V gene: TRBV13
CDR3 DNA: TGTGCCAGCAGCTTCGTAGGGTCTGGAGCTTATGGCTACACCTTC; CDR3 protein: CASSFVGSGAYGYTF; D gene: NA; clone size: large; J gene: TRBJ1-2; V gene: TRBV9
CDR3 DNA: TGTGCCAGCAGCTTACGAGCGGGCGAGCAGTACTTC; CDR3 protein: CASSLRAGEQYF; D gene: NA; clone size: once; J gene: TRBJ2-7; V gene: TRBV7-6
CDR3 DNA: TGTGCCAGCAGCCAAGATCGGAAGCCCTACAATGAGCAGTTCTTC; CDR3 protein: CASSQDRKPYNEQFF; D gene: NA; clone size: few; J gene: TRBJ2-1; V gene: TRBV14
CDR3 DNA: TGTGCCAGCAGTCACGGGACAGGGGAGAACACTGAAGCTTTCTTT; CDR3 protein: CASSHGTGENTEAFF; D gene: TRBD1; clone size: NA; J gene: TRBJ1-1; V gene: TRBV6-5
CDR3 DNA: TGTGCCAGCAGTTACAGAACAGGGGGCGCCGACACCTTC; CDR3 protein: CASSYRTGGADTF; D gene: TRBD1; clone size: NA; J gene: TRBJ1-2; V gene: TRBV6-5
CDR3 DNA: TGTGCCAGCAGCCCTTGGGACAGCTCTAACTATGGCCACACCTTC; CDR3 protein: CASSPWDSSNYGHTF; D gene: TRBD1; clone size: NA; J gene: TRBJ1-2; V gene: TRBV11-2
CDR3 DNA: TGTGCCAGCAGTTTAACAGGTAGCACAGATACGCAGTATTTT; CDR3 protein: CASSLTGSTDTQYF; D gene: NA; clone size: NA; J gene: TRBJ2-3; V gene: TRBV27
CDR3 DNA: TGTGCCAGCAGCTTGGCCGAGGCCCGACAGCCCCAGCATTTT; CDR3 protein: CASSLAEARQPQHF; D gene: NA; clone size: few; J gene: TRBJ1-5; V gene: TRBV5-6
CDR3 DNA: TGTGCCAGCAGCTTAATCGGGGACGGGGAGCTGTTTTTT; CDR3 protein: CASSLIGDGELFF; D gene: NA; clone size: few; J gene: TRBJ2-2; V gene: TRBV7-2
CDR3 DNA: TGTGCCACCAGCAGAGATGTAGGAGGGCCTAATGAAAAACTGTTTTTT; CDR3 protein: CATSRDVGGPNEKLFF; D gene: NA; clone size: NA; J gene: TRBJ1-4; V gene: TRBV15